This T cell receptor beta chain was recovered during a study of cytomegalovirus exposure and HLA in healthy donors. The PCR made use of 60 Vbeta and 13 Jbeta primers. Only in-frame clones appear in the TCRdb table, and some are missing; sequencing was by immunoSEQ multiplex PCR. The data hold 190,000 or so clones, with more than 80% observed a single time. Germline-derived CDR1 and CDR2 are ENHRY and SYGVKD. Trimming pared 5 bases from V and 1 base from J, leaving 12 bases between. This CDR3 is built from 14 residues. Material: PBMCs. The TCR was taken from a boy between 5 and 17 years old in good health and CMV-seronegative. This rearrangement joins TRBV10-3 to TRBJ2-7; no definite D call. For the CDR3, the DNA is TGTGCCATCAGTCCCCTAGACGTTTCCTACGAGCAGTACTTC. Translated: CAISPLDVSYEQYF.